This TCR beta chain came from a study of blood T cells in healthy people across ages. PCR was performed a second time for roughly 7 to 11 cycles using a sample-barcoded 5' primer and a J-beta primer mix. Unique molecular identifiers of 12 random nucleotides labeled each cDNA. MiXCR, run by TCRdb on the 5' RACE reads, gives a single entry per CDR3 protein. The sample holds around 690,000 distinct CDR3 sequences, approximately 59% seen once. A few counts support this clonotype. CDR3 size: 14 residues. Germline V gene sequence: CDR1 MDHEN, CDR2 SYDVKM. Trimming removed 5 bases from V and 7 bases from J; junction bases left unmatched: 5. Each sample yielded at least 6.5 million isolated PBMCs.

The receptor was isolated from a man in his sixties in good health. This rearrangement joins TRBV28 to TRBJ1-6; TRBD1 agrees at 7 bases. Input material: blood. CDR3 in DNA: TGTGCCAGCAGTCGAGGGGGCTGGAATTCACCCCTCCACTTT. It translates to CASSRGGWNSPLHF.